What follows are 3 T cell receptor beta chains derived from one specimen sequenced in a study of shared clonotypes between healthy human individuals. This table comes from immunoSEQ multiplex PCR, and its TCRdb copy is limited to in-frame clones, with some not included. Counted here are 2 million to 2.5 million clones, under 97% occurring once; the ten biggest clones make up over 0.1%. What was sequenced was naive CD4+ T cells sorted from blood. Subset here: CD45RA+ positively selected. Receptors were obtained from a man aged 18 to 30 in good health.

The V gene is TRBV6-6, the J gene TRBJ1-5; 8 bases are a match to TRBD1. V lost 1 base, J lost 5 bases, and 4 bases stayed unmatched. The CDR3 extends over 15 amino acids. In germline, CDR1 is MNHNY, CDR2 SVGAGI (reference sequence). The CDR3 protein is CASSYFTGGDQPQHF. The CDR3 bases are TGTGCCAGCAGTTACTTTACAGGGGGTGATCAGCCCCAGCATTTT.

V gene TRBV7-2 combines with J gene TRBJ2-1; 10 positions agree with TRBD2. V lost 4 bases and J lost 4; bases outside the gene matches: 1. The CDR3 extends over 14 amino acids. Germline loops: CDR1 SGHTA, CDR2 FQGNSA. CDR3 bases: TGTGCCAGCAGCTCTAGCGGGAGATACAATGAGCAGTTCTTC. Translating it yields CASSSSGRYNEQFF.

This chain joins TRBV19 and TRBJ1-2, with 9 nucleotides matching TRBD1. Germline V gene data show CDR1 as LNHDA and CDR2 as SQIVND (reference sequence). V was pared by 3 bases and J by 3 bases, with 8 bases of the junction left unmatched. CDR3 size: 16 residues. In DNA, the CDR3 is TGTGCCAGTAGTATGGCCCCCGGGACAGGGCACTATGGCTACACCTTC. Protein sequence: CASSMAPGTGHYGYTF.